Below are 21 T cell receptor beta chains sequenced from a single sample in a study of T-cell memory formation after mild COVID-19. TCRdb processed the 5' RACE reads anew with MiXCR; each CDR3 protein has one entry. The data hold a few hundred thousand distinct CDR3 sequences, with around a fifth observed a single time. Material: PBMCs or a T cell subset sorted from them (not recorded which). Receptors were obtained from an adult woman who had mild COVID-19 (a few samples of this study predate the infection). Cell type and time point are not known.

A few counts support this clonotype. The V gene is TRBV3-1, the J gene TRBJ2-1; D ambiguous. The CDR3 is made up of 13 amino acids. Trimming removed 8 bases at V and 4 bases at J, with 12 bases between. The V gene's germline CDR1 is LGHDT and CDR2 YNNKEL (reference sequence). CDR3 loop: CASGGVRYNEQFF. CDR3 nucleotide sequence: TGTGCCAGCGGTGGGGTTAGGTACAATGAGCAGTTCTTC.

The rearrangement uses TRBV7-9 and TRBJ2-7, with D unresolved. CDR3 length: 13 residues. The germline CDR1 and CDR2 sequences are SEHNR and FQNEAQ (reference sequence). The V and J ends lost 3 bases and 2 bases respectively, with 8 bases between them. CDR3 loop: CASSFKGAYEQYF. In DNA, the CDR3 is TGTGCCAGCAGCTTCAAGGGTGCCTACGAGCAGTACTTC.

This clonotype was observed a few times. The chain employs TRBV4-2 and TRBJ2-3; 7 positions match TRBD2. The germline V gene encodes CDR1 LGHNA and CDR2 YNFKEQ. V lost 4 bases and J lost 0; bases outside the gene matches: 7. The CDR3 runs to 16 residues. The CDR3 is CASSPRSGMSTDTQYF. CDR3 nucleotides: TGTGCCAGCAGCCCGAGGAGCGGGATGAGCACAGATACGCAGTATTTT.

This clonotype was detected a few times. The V and J genes are TRBV30 and TRBJ1-2, with D possibly matching TRBD1 (6 bases). This CDR3 spans 15 amino acids. From germline, CDR1 is GTSNPN and CDR2 SVGIG (reference sequence). V was trimmed by 3 bases and J by 2 bases, leaving 16 bases between them. CDR3 sequence reads: CAWSAQLGHNYGYTF. The CDR3 bases are TGTGCCTGGAGCGCTCAGTTGGGACACAACTATGGCTACACCTTC. The full variable domain, with the rest looked up from reference TRBV30 and TRBJ1-2, is SQTIHQWPATLVQPVGSPLSLECTVEGTSNPNLYWYRQAAGRGLQLLFYSVGIGQISSEVPQNLSASRPQDRQFILSSKKLLLSDSGFYLCAWSAQLGHNYGYTFGSGTRLTVV.

The V call is TRBV7-3, the J call TRBJ2-1; D gene uncertain. Trimming removed 5 bases at V and 6 bases at J, with 8 bases between. The CDR3 contains 12 residues. Germline V lookup: CDR1 SGHTA, CDR2 FQGTGA. CDR3 DNA: TGTGCCAGCAGCCCCGATCCCAATGAGCAGTTCTTC. Protein: CASSPDPNEQFF.

In this sample, this clonotype turned up many times. The chain carries TRBV5-1 and TRBJ2-7, with TRBD2 matching 9 bases. V lost 4 bases, J lost 4 bases, and 12 bases stayed unmatched. The length of the CDR3 is 16 residues. CDR1 SGHRS and CDR2 YFSETQ come from the germline V gene. The CDR3 reads CASSPTPSGIFYEQYF. The CDR3 region has the DNA TGCGCCAGCAGCCCGACCCCTAGCGGGATTTTTTACGAGCAGTACTTC.

This clonotype has just a few counts. The chain employs TRBV9 and TRBJ1-1; D remains ambiguous. The germline CDR1 and CDR2 sequences are SGDLS and YYNGEE. V lost 0 bases and J lost 4, with 16 bases in between. The CDR3 totals 16 residues. The CDR3, as DNA: TGTGCCAGCAGCGTAGTGGATCGCGGAGAGGGCACTGAAGCTTTCTTT. This encodes CASSVVDRGEGTEAFF.

Remarks on this clonotype: One junction end does not reproduce the germline sequence, and a read error may be involved. The chain employs TRBV4-3 and TRBJ2-1, with unresolved D. The germline CDR1 and CDR2 sequences are LGHNA and YSLEER. The CDR3 totals 15 residues. In DNA form, the CDR3 reads TGCGCCAGCAGCCAAGGGGTTAGCTCCGACAATGAGCAGTTCTTC. It is translated as CASSQGVSSDNEQFF.

Remarks on this clonotype: One end of the junction varies from germline; a read error may be responsible. The chain couples TRBV7-8 to TRBJ1-5; a weak D match, TRBD1 (5 bases). This CDR3 has 12 amino acids. Germline V lookup: CDR1 SGHVS, CDR2 FQNEAQ. CDR3 DNA: TGTGCCAGCAGCTTCGTTTCGGGACCCCGGCATTTT. Translating gives CASSFVSGPRHF.

This clonotype has ten or more counts. Here the CDR3 DNA reads TGCGCCAGCAGTCCTGGGACGATTAACTCGGATACGCAGTATTTT. Translation gives CASSPGTINSDTQYF. The chain links TRBV5-1 to TRBJ2-3; D could derive from TRBD1 or TRBD2 (5 bases each). The germline V gene encodes CDR1 SGHRS and CDR2 YFSETQ. V dropped 5 bases and J dropped 6 bases, with 19 bases sitting between them. The CDR3 is 15 amino acids.

The table lists this clonotype with a few counts. The chain couples TRBV20-1 to TRBJ2-1, with 7 bases lining up with TRBD1. The V and J ends lost 6 bases and 2 bases, in that order; junction bases with no gene match: 7. Germline V lookup: CDR1 DFQATT, CDR2 SNEGSKA (reference sequence). The CDR3 loop spans 14 amino acids. The CDR3 DNA reads as TGCAGTGCAACCGACAGGGCGACCTACAATGAGCAGTTCTTC. This sequence encodes CSATDRATYNEQFF.

This clonotype was seen more than once but under ten times. This sequence joins TRBV6-5 and TRBJ2-7; 7 bases are shared with TRBD1. Germline V lookup: CDR1 MNHEY, CDR2 SVGAGI. Unmatched junction bases numbered 5, after V lost 6 bases and J lost 3 bases. The CDR3 runs 13 residues. The CDR3 DNA is TGTGCCAGCAGAACCGGGACAGTCTACGAGCAGTACTTC. This sequence encodes CASRTGTVYEQYF.

This CDR3 reads CASSPIPHGATNEKLFF. The DNA of the CDR3 is TGTGCCAGCAGCCCCATACCTCACGGGGCCACTAATGAAAAACTGTTTTTT. The chain recombines TRBV5-5 with TRBJ1-4; weak D call: TRBD1 (5 bases). Deletions cut 4 bases from V and 2 bases from J, with 18 bases between. The CDR3 spans 17 residues. CDR1 and CDR2 (germline): SGHKS, YYEKEE (reference sequence).

A few counts support this clonotype. J is TRBJ2-7 and V is TRBV11-2, with a possible D match to TRBD1 (6 bases). V was clipped by 4 bases and J by 5 bases, with 12 bases between them. Germline V gene data show CDR1 as SGHAT and CDR2 as FQNNGV. The CDR3 totals 13 residues. The CDR3 sequence: CASSSQGANEQYF. The CDR3 DNA is TGTGCCAGCAGCTCACAGGGAGCCAACGAGCAGTACTTC.

This chain joins TRBV2 and TRBJ2-1, with 14 bases that match TRBD2. Germline V CDR1 and CDR2: SNHLY, FYNNEI. V was pared by 7 bases and J by 9 bases, with 8 bases of the junction left unmatched. This CDR3 is 15 amino acids long. The CDR3 loop is CASTQTSGGAREQFF. CDR3 nucleotide sequence: TGTGCCAGCACCCAGACTAGCGGGGGGGCACGTGAGCAGTTCTTC. The whole variable domain, remainder taken from reference TRBV2 and TRBJ2-1, is EPEVTQTPSHQVTQMGQEVILRCVPISNHLYFYWYRQILGQKVEFLVSFYNNEISEKSEIFDDQFSVERPDGSNFTLKIRSTKLEDSAMYFCASTQTSGGAREQFFGPGTRLTVL.

This clonotype was observed at least ten times. The gene calls are TRBV20-1 and TRBJ2-7; D is possibly TRBD1 (5 bases). Deletions cut 0 bases from V and 5 bases from J, with 11 bases between. The length of the CDR3 is 13 residues. The germline gives CDR1 DFQATT, CDR2 SNEGSKA (reference sequence). This CDR3 is CSARDVRDHEQYF. CDR3 nucleotides: TGCAGTGCTAGAGACGTCAGGGATCACGAGCAGTACTTC.

Only a few counts were recorded for this clonotype. The chain has TRBV20-1 and TRBJ2-1; 12 nucleotides align to TRBD1. V dropped 4 bases and J dropped 4; count of bases not matched to a gene: 8. CDR1 and CDR2 (germline): DFQATT, SNEGSKA (reference sequence). The CDR3 length is 16 residues. In DNA, the CDR3 is TGCAGTGCTACGATCGGGACAGGGGGCCCTTACAATGAGCAGTTCTTC. Translating gives CSATIGTGGPYNEQFF.

The gene calls are TRBV2 and TRBJ2-7, with D perhaps matching TRBD2 (6 bases). The CDR3 consists of 11 residues. V was shortened by 5 bases and J by 7 bases, with 9 bases between the two germline ends. Germline assignment: CDR1 SNHLY and CDR2 FYNNEI. The CDR3 is CASSPSVEQYF. CDR3 in DNA: TGTGCCAGCAGTCCTAGCGTTGAGCAGTACTTC.

The V and J genes are TRBV20-1 and TRBJ2-7; D is undetermined. This CDR3 contains 12 residues. Trimming cost V 3 bases and J 6 bases, with 12 bases left between them. Germline V gene sequence: CDR1 DFQATT, CDR2 SNEGSKA (reference sequence). This CDR3 reads CSASFRHSEQYF. The CDR3 coding sequence is TGCAGTGCTAGTTTCAGACATAGCGAGCAGTACTTC.

This sequence joins TRBV7-8 and TRBJ2-1, with D perhaps TRBD2 (6 bases). The CDR3 length is 16 residues. The V end was cut by 2 bases, the J end by 6 bases, with 17 bases between. Germline V lookup: CDR1 SGHVS, CDR2 FQNEAQ. CDR3 bases: TGTGCCAGCAGCTTACGCGCGGGAACCACCGGCAATGAGCAGTTCTTC. This codes for CASSLRAGTTGNEQFF.

The V and J genes are TRBV6-2 or TRBV6-3 and TRBJ1-5; D possibly corresponds to TRBD1 (5 bases). The germline V gene encodes CDR1 MNHEY and CDR2 SVGEGT. This CDR3 is 16 amino acids long. V lost 5 bases to trimming and J lost 0 bases, with 14 bases between them. The CDR3 region has the DNA TGTGCCAGCAGTCCCTTCCAGACAGTTAGCAATCAGCCCCAGCATTTT. Its translation: CASSPFQTVSNQPQHF.